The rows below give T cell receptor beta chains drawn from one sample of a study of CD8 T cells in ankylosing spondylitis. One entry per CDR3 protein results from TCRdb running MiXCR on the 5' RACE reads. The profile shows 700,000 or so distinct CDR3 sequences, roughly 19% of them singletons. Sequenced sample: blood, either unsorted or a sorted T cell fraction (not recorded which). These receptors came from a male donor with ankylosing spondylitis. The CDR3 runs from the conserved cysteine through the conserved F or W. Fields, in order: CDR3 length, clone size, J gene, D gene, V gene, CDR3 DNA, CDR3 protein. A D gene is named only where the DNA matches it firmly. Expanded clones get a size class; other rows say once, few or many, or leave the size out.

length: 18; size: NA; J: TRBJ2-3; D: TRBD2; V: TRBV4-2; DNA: TGTGCCAGCAGCCAAGATTTGGGAGCGGGGGGGCACACAGATACGCAGTATTTT; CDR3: CASSQDLGAGGHTDTQYF
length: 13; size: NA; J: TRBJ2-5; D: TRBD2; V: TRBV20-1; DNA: TGCAGTGCTAGGCGGGAGGGCCGTGAGACCCAGTACTTC; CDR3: CSARREGRETQYF
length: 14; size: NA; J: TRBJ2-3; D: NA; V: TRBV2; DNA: TGTGCCAGCAGCATCGGCGGAGAGGTAGATACGCAGTATTTT; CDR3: CASSIGGEVDTQYF
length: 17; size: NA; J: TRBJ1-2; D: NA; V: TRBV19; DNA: TGTGCCAGTAGTATAGATCACTGGCGGGGAACCTCCTATGGCTACACCTTC; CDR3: CASSIDHWRGTSYGYTF
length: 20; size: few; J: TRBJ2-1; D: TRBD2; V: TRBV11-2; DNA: TGTGCCAGCAGCTTACAGGGGACTAGCGGGCCTCTGCCCCGGGGGAATGAGCAGTTCTTC; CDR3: CASSLQGTSGPLPRGNEQFF
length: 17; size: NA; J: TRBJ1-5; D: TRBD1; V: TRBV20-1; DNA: TGCAGTGCTAGAGATTTTCAGGGGGGAAGAGAAAATCAGCCCCAGCATTTT; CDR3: CSARDFQGGRENQPQHF
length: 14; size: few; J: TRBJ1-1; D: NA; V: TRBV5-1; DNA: TGCGCCAGCAGCACCTGGACGGAGAACACTGAAGCTTTCTTT; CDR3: CASSTWTENTEAFF
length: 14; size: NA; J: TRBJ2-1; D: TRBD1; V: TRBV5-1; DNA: TGCGCCAGCAGCATGCAGGGGGCGCACAATGAGCAGTTCTTC; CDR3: CASSMQGAHNEQFF
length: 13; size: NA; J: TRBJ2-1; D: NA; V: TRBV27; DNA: TGTGCCAGCAGTTGGGCAGGGTCCAATGAGCAGTTCTTC; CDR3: CASSWAGSNEQFF
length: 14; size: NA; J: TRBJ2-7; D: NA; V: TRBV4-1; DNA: TGCGCCAGCAGCCTACTGTGGGGTTCCTACGAGCAGTACTTC; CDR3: CASSLLWGSYEQYF
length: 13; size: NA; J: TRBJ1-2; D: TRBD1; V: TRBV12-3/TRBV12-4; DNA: TGTGCCAGCAGTACGGGACAGCACTATGGCTACACCTTC; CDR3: CASSTGQHYGYTF
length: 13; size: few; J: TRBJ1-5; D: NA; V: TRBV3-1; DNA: TGTGCCAGCAGCCAAGGTGGCCGTCAGCCCCAGCATTTT; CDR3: CASSQGGRQPQHF
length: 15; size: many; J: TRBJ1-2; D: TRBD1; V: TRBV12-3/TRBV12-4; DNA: TGTGCCAGCAGCAGTTTTGGACAGGGAAACTATGGCTACACCTTC; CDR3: CASSSFGQGNYGYTF
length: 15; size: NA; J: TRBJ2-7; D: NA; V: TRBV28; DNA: TGTGCCAGCAGTTCCCGTCGACAGGCGACCTACGAGCAGTACTTC; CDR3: CASSSRRQATYEQYF
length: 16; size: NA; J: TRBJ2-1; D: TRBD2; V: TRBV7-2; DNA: TGTGCCAGCAGCCCGGAGACTAGCGGGAGTAAAAATGAGCAGTTCTTC; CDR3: CASSPETSGSKNEQFF
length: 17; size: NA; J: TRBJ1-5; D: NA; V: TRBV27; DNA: TGTGCCAGCAGGGGCGTCGGTGGAGGTCCGAAAAATCAGCCCCAGCATTTT; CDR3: CASRGVGGGPKNQPQHF
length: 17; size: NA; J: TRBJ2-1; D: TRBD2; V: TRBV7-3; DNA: TGTGCCAGCAGCTTAAACGGGGGGGCTAGCGAGATTGGTGAGCAGTTCTTC; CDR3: CASSLNGGASEIGEQFF
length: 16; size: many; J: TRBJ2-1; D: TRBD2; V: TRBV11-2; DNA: TGTGCCAGCAGCTTTACCGGGACTAGCGGGAGAAATGAGCAGTTCTTC; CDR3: CASSFTGTSGRNEQFF
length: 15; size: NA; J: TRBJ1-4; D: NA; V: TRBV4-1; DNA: TGCGCCAGCAGCCAAGGTCAGGGCTCCTACGAAAAACTGTTTTTT; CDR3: CASSQGQGSYEKLFF
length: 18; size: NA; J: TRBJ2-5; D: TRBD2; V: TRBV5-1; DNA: TGCGCCAGTTCCCAACGACTAGCGGGGGGACCCTCCGGGGAGACCCAGTACTTC; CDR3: CASSQRLAGGPSGETQYF
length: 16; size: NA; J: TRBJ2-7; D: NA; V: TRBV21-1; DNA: TGTGCCAGCAGCAAAGTGACAGGGGATATCACCTACGAGCAGTACTTC; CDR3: CASSKVTGDITYEQYF
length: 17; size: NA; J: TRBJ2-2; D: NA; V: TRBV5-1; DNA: TGCGCCAGCAGCTTCTTTTGGGGGGCTGCGAACACCGGGGAGCTGTTTTTT; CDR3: CASSFFWGAANTGELFF
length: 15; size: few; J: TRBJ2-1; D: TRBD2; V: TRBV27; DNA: TGTGCCAGCAGTTCCCCTGTAGCGGGAGTGCGCGAGCAGTTCTTC; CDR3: CASSSPVAGVREQFF